This T cell receptor (beta chain) was sequenced in a study of identical twins. TCRdb processed the 5' RACE reads anew with MiXCR; each CDR3 protein has one entry. The sample records around 690,000 distinct CDR3 sequences, roughly 20% being singletons. This clonotype was picked up one time. Germline CDR1 MNHEY, CDR2 SVGAGI. The CDR3 has 17 amino acids. J gave up 5 bases and V 1 base, and 10 bases lay outside the gene matches. In addition, the sample was reused for a study of T cells expressing NK-cell markers. That paper notes: HCMV seropositivity marked most of the eight sequenced donors; one was seronegative. Four of the donors also had these clonotypes leading their CD3+CD56-NKG2C+ fraction.

The rearrangement joins TRBV6-5 to TRBJ2-7, with 11 bases identical to TRBD2. The sequenced sample was PBMCs. This clonotype was obtained from a woman between 18 and 29 years old in good health. Here the CDR3 reads CASSYFLLAGGGDEQYF. The CDR3 DNA is TGTGCCAGCAGTTACTTTCTGCTAGCGGGGGGTGGGGACGAGCAGTACTTC.